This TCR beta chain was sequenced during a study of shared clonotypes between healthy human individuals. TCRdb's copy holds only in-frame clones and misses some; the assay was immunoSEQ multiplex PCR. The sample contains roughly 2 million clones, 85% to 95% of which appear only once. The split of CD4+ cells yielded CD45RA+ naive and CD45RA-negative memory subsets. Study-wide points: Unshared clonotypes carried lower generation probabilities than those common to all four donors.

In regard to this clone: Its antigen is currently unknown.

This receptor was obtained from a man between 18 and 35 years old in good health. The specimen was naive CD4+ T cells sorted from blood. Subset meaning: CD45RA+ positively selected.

The chain's CDR3 is CASSPGTEDQPQHF. CDR3 nucleotide sequence: TGCGCCAGCAGCCCCGGGACAGAGGATCAGCCCCAGCATTTT. J is TRBJ1-5 and V is TRBV5-1, with 7 bases lining up with TRBD1. This CDR3 spans 14 amino acids. V dropped 4 bases and J dropped 5; count of bases not matched to a gene: 6. Germline V gene sequence: CDR1 SGHRS, CDR2 YFSETQ.